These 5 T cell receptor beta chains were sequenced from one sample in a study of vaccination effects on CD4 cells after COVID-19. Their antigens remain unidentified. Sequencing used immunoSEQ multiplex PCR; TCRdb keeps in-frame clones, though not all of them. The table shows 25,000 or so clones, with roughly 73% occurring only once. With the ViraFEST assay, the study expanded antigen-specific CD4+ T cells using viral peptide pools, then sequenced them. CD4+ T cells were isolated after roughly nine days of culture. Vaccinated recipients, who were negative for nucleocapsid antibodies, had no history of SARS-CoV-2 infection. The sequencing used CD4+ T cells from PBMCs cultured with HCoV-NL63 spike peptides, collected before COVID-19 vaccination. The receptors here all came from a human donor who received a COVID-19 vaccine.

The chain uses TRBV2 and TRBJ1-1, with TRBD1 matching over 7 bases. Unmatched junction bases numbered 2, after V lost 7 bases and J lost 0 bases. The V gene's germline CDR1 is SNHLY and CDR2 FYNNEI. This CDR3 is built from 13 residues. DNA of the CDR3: TGTGCCAGCAATCAGGGGGTGAACACTGAAGCTTTCTTT. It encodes CASNQGVNTEAFF.

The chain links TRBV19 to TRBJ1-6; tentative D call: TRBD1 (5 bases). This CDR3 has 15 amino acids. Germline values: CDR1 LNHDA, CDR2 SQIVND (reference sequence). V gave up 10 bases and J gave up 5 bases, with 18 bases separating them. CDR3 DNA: TGTGCCACTTCAGCTAGGGGAAACAATAATTCACCCCTCCACTTT. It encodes CATSARGNNNSPLHF.

CDR3 bases: TGCGCCAGCAGCTTGGAGGCGGGGGGCTGGACTGAAGCTTTCTTT. It translates to CASSLEAGGWTEAFF. This rearrangement joins TRBV5-1 to TRBJ1-1, with D possibly matching TRBD1 (6 bases). The V end was cut by 0 bases, the J end by 5 bases, with 14 bases between. CDR3 length equals 15 residues. Germline values: CDR1 SGHRS, CDR2 YFSETQ.

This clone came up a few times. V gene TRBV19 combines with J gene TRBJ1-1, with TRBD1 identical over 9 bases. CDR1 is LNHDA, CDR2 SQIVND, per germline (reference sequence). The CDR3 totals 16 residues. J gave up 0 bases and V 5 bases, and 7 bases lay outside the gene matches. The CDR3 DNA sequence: TGTGCCAGTAGTCCACGGACAGGGGCCCTGAACACTGAAGCTTTCTTT. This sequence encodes CASSPRTGALNTEAFF.

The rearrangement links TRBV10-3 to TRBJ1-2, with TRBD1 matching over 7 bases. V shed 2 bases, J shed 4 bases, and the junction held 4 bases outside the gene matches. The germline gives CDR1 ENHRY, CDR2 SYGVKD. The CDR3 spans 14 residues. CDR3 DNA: TGTGCCATCAGTGAGCCCGACAGGGCCTATGGCTACACCTTC. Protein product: CAISEPDRAYGYTF.